The clone carrying this T cell receptor (beta chain) came up a few times. Its specificity is unknown. This sample was included in a study of tumor-infiltrating lymphocytes in primary liver carcinoma. CDR3 length equals 14 residues. V was cut by 7 bases and J by 7 bases, with 17 bases left in between. Researchers drew blood RNA from unsorted whole blood and extracted germline DNA as well. The template, roughly 510 ng total RNA, yielded TCR beta cDNA made with a constant-region primer. Sequencing libraries for TCR beta derived from three nested multiplex PCR rounds that used slightly modified ARM-PCR. Amplification in the first two PCR rounds was performed using TRBV1-TRBV30 forward primers and a C-beta reverse primer for 10 cycles each. TCRdb re-called the multiplex PCR reads through MiXCR, storing one row per CDR3 protein. The sample carries 150,000 to 200,000 distinct CDR3 sequences, about 55% recorded once.

Findings of the study overall: A significantly higher top-250-clone fraction was found in tumors than in blood (p = 0.039).

This TCR came from a man aged 35 to 55 with primary liver carcinoma and hepatitis B virus infection. The genes are TRBV12-3 or TRBV12-4 and TRBJ2-1; TRBD2 is a possible D gene (6 bases). The sequencing sample was made of peripheral blood. This chain's CDR3 is CASTLARESNEQFF. CDR3 sequence (DNA): TGTGCCAGCACCCTAGCCCGGGAGTCGAATGAGCAGTTCTTC.